This entry is about one T cell receptor (beta chain). Its recognized antigen is unknown. Base qualities are missing; no much larger clone stands one base away. The CDR3 regions of human TCRbeta chains were analyzed by immunosequencing. The paper's processing steps were these. Repertoire TCRs were checked for matches against a reference library of SARS-CoV-2-specific TCRs that had been generated using the MIRA antigen-specificity platform. Breadth was defined as the fraction of unique TCRs that were SARS-CoV-2-associated, and depth was defined as the fraction of total T cells that were SARS-CoV-2-associated. Each spike-specific TCR was assigned to its reactive spike region and to a CD4 or CD8 class using the MIRA data. Log10-transformed breadth and depth values were compared by one-way ANOVA with Sidak's multiple comparisons tests. TCRdb took this table from immuneACCESS and kept in-frame rearrangements with V and J called. Such tables lack part of the clones; where checked against another copy, unresolved V genes explain under half of the gap, and the rest is unexplained. V and J calls and clone size are as listed in that table; D and trimming were resolved from the DNA. This sample has 170,000 or so clones in its table, and over 85% of those were observed once. The ten most abundant clones make up roughly 1% of the sample.

This specimen belongs to a study of T cell responses to AZD1222 COVID-19 vaccine (dated by TCRdb to the early 2020s). As for the study more broadly: TCR sequencing covered 230 to 250 trial participants: 200 to 220 given two doses of AZD1222 and around 25 given two doses of MenACWY control vaccine. Trial participants were enrolled by age into subgroups of 18-55, 56-69 and 70-plus years, and around 150, 29 and 61 TCR-sequenced participants, respectively, were included in these subgroups.

V loses 0 bases, J loses 5 bases, and the germline ends lie 10 bases apart. The CDR3 numbers 14 residues from cysteine through phenylalanine. The read is trimmed to its CDR3 DNA, 42 bases read in frame from base 1. The germline V gene specifies MNHNS as CDR1 and SASEGT as CDR2. The label giving this sample's time point can be read as: about 28 days (+/-7) after the second vaccine dose. Interpreted using the paper, the treatment or condition label stands for: meningococcal conjugate vaccine given as trial control. Vaccinee samples came from UK trials COV001 and COV002, including a single-blind randomized controlled phase 2/3 trial of AZD1222 (ChAdOx1 nCoV-19) in healthy adults. For TCRbeta chain sequencing, PBMC samples from trial participants were taken at day 0 and at day 28 after the second dose. The paper as a whole reports these results and caveats: Reportedly, almost half of the unique spike-specific TCRs recognized epitopes lying outside the regions that are mutated in the B.1.351 and B.1.1.7 variants. CD4 TCRs associated with the vaccine covered the entire spike protein, and the dominant responses were in regions 160-218 and 743-854. Participants were mostly white British and included more females than males, and it was suggested by the authors that clonal diversity may have been underestimated. Conclusions about previously exposed vaccinees are limited because only a handful of AZD1222 recipients were SARS-CoV-2 seropositive at baseline. The 56-69-year group was small, and its depth increase did not reach significance, likely because of low power. Because no day 14 peak-response samples were available, the repertoires could be characterized only after the peak T cell response. Spike-specific TCR breadth and depth rose significantly after two AZD1222 doses compared with day 0 and with MenACWY recipients.

This TCR came from an adult who received the MenACWY meningococcal vaccine as a control. This chain joins TRBV6-1 to TRBJ1-1; the D gene is perhaps TRBD1, on 5 matching bases. Sequencing used peripheral blood, obtained 28 days after the second dose of the MenACWY control vaccine. This receptor carries the CDR3 CASSEAGVWTEAFF. Here is the DNA: TGTGCCAGCAGTGAAGCGGGGGTATGGACTGAAGCTTTCTTT.